The 2 T cell receptor beta chains listed next were all sequenced from one sample in a study of Graves' ophthalmopathy and Graves' hyperthyroidism. Scientists amplified the TCR beta CDR3 regions from RNA transcripts. HTBI primers primed a first-round RT-PCR, and a second-round multiplex PCR followed. Via MiXCR, TCRdb re-called the multiplex PCR reads, giving one row per CDR3 protein. Among about 220,000 distinct CDR3 sequences listed, roughly 21% were seen once. Material: peripheral blood. Every receptor here comes from a woman aged 45-65 years with Graves' ophthalmopathy.

This clonotype appeared many times. The chain carries TRBV27 and TRBJ2-7; possibly TRBD1 for D (6 bases). The germline V gene encodes CDR1 MNHEY and CDR2 SMNVEV (reference sequence). The CDR3 sequence is 14 residues long. The V gene lost 6 bases and the J gene lost 2 bases, with 14 bases spanning the gap. The CDR3 DNA follows: TGTGCCAGCAGGCAACAGGGAACCCCCTACGAGCAGTACTTC. Protein: CASRQQGTPYEQYF.

The CDR3 sequence: CASSQDPGGYEQYF. CDR3 bases: TGCGCCAGCAGCCAAGATCCCGGTGGATACGAGCAGTACTTC. The V call is TRBV4-1, the J call TRBJ2-7; D is unclear. The germline V and J ends were trimmed by 0 bases and 4 bases, with 10 bases remaining between them. Germline V gene data show CDR1 as MGHRA and CDR2 as YSYEKL. CDR3 size: 14 residues.